A selection of T cell receptor beta chains follows, all from one sample in a study of post-analysis software for immune sequencing data. In TCRdb, the PCR reads were re-called with MiXCR into one record per CDR3 protein. Among 750,000 to 900,000 distinct CDR3 sequences listed, about 43% were seen once. Sequencing was done on a sample of blood. These TCRs come from a girl aged 5-17 years with multiple sclerosis. CDR3s include the opening cysteine and the closing phenylalanine or tryptophan. The D gene is left open where the match is weak. Not all rows give a size; the values are once, few, many and, for expanded clones, a class.

j_call,v_call,clone_size,d_call,cdr3_nt,cdr3_aa
TRBJ2-1,TRBV27,.,.,TGTGCCAGCAGTTTATTGTCGGCGGTGACTCCGGAGTTCTTC,CASSLLSAVTPEFF
TRBJ2-2,TRBV6-6,.,.,TGTGCCAGCAGTTACTCGTCGGGACGCCGGAACCGGGAGCTGTTTTTT,CASSYSSGRRNRELFF
TRBJ1-1,TRBV6-5,.,TRBD1,TGTGCCAGCAGGGGACAGGGGGCGATTACTGAAGCTTTCTTT,CASRGQGAITEAFF
TRBJ1-1,TRBV10-3,.,.,TGTGCCATCAGTGAATGGGGCGTGGGCACTGAAGCTTTCTTT,CAISEWGVGTEAFF
TRBJ2-1,TRBV9,.,.,TGTGCCAGCAGCGTAGCTGTAAGCGACAGAACGGACAATGAGCAGTTCTTC,CASSVAVSDRTDNEQFF
TRBJ2-7,TRBV10-1,.,.,TGCGCCAGCACTACCAGGGCGCCCTACGAGCAGTACTTC,CASTTRAPYEQYF
TRBJ2-4,TRBV7-2,few,.,TGTGCCAGCAGCCGCATCGGGCCAGCCAAAAACATTCAGTACTTC,CASSRIGPAKNIQYF
TRBJ2-5,TRBV29-1,.,TRBD2,TGCAGCGTTGGGGCTAGCGGGAGAGTGAGAGAGACCCGGTACTTC,CSVGASGRVRETRYF
TRBJ2-7,TRBV6-2/TRBV6-3,.,TRBD2,TGTGCCAGCAGTTACCCCGTAGCGGGAGCCCCCCACGAGCAGTACTTC,CASSYPVAGAPHEQYF
TRBJ2-1,TRBV7-9,few,TRBD2,TGTGCCAGCAGCTTAGTGGGGCGGGAGACCAATGAGCAGTTCTTC,CASSLVGRETNEQFF
TRBJ2-5,TRBV9,.,TRBD1,TGTGCCAGCAGCATCCGGACAGGCCACCAAGAGACCCAGTACTTC,CASSIRTGHQETQYF
TRBJ1-6,TRBV29-1,.,.,TGCAGCGTCCGGGACGGCTATAATTCACCCCTCCACTTT,CSVRDGYNSPLHF
TRBJ1-4,TRBV5-1,.,.,TGCGCCAGCAGCAAATTGGTCGCAACTAATGAAAAACTGTTTTTT,CASSKLVATNEKLFF
TRBJ2-7,TRBV7-2,.,.,TGTGCCAGCAGCTTTAAGGGTGGGGGAATGAGCTCCTACGAGCAGTACTTC,CASSFKGGGMSSYEQYF
TRBJ2-3,TRBV12-3/TRBV12-4,.,.,TGTGCCAGCAGCCCCTCAGGGCCCCACATACATACGCAGTATTTT,CASSPSGPHIHTQYF
TRBJ2-7,TRBV4-1,once,TRBD1,TGCGCCAGCAGCCTGTCGGGACAGGCCTACGAGCGGTACTTC,CASSLSGQAYERYF
TRBJ2-1,TRBV28,few,TRBD2,TGTGCCAGCAGTTTCGGGGGGATCGCGGATGAGCAGTTCTTC,CASSFGGIADEQFF
TRBJ1-4,TRBV20-1,.,.,TGCAGTGCTGAAGCCGACAGGAATGAAAAACTGTTTTTT,CSAEADRNEKLFF
TRBJ2-7,TRBV6-5,.,.,TGTGCCAGCAGTTACGGGCCTCCCTCCTACGAGCAGTACTTC,CASSYGPPSYEQYF
TRBJ2-1,TRBV29-1,.,TRBD2,TGCAGCGCGGGACTAGCGGGACACAATGAGCAGTTCTTC,CSAGLAGHNEQFF
TRBJ2-3,TRBV5-1,.,.,TGCGCCAGCAGCTTGGAAGCTCCTAGCACAGATACGCAGTATTTT,CASSLEAPSTDTQYF
TRBJ2-3,TRBV10-3,.,.,TGTGCCATAAGACAGGATGCAGATACGCAGTATTTT,CAIRQDADTQYF
TRBJ2-1,TRBV7-2,.,TRBD2,TGTGCCAGCAGCTTAGGTGGTAGCGGGATCAGCTCCTACAATGAGCAGTTCTTC,CASSLGGSGISSYNEQFF
TRBJ2-3,TRBV5-1,.,.,TGCGCCAGCAGCCGAGGCGATCAATTGGGCACAGATACGCAGTATTTT,CASSRGDQLGTDTQYF
TRBJ1-2,TRBV30,.,.,TGTGCCTGGAGTGTCGCAGCAGGGGCGGATGGCTACACCTTC,CAWSVAAGADGYTF
TRBJ2-4,TRBV12-3/TRBV12-4,.,.,TGTGCCAGCAGTTTAGCCCCGGGGCCTGAAAACATTCAGTACTTC,CASSLAPGPENIQYF
TRBJ2-7,TRBV29-1,few,.,TGCAGCGTTGAGGAGGGGGCCTACGAGCAGTACTTC,CSVEEGAYEQYF